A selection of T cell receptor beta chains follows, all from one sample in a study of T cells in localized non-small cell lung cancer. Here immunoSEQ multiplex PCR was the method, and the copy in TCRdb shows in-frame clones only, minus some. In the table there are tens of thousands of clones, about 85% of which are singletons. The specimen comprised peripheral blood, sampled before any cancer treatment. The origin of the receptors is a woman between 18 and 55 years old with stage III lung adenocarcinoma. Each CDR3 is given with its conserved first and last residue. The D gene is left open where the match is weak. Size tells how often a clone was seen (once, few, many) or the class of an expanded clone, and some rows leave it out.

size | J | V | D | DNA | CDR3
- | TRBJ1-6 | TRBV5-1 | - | TGCGCCAGCAGCTCCGGCGAGAGAAATTCACCCCTCCACTTT | CASSSGERNSPLHF
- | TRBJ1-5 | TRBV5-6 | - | TGTGCCAGCAGCAGAGGGGATCAGCCCCAGCATTTT | CASSRGDQPQHF
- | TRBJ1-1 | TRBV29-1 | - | TGCAGCCTAGGTCCGGGACCCGGGACTGAAGCTTTCTTT | CSLGPGPGTEAFF
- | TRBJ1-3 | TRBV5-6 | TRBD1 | TGTGCCAGCAGCCGAGGACAGGGCCTCTCTGGAAACACCATATATTTT | CASSRGQGLSGNTIYF
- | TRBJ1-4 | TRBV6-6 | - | TGTGCCAGCAGTTACAGACAGGCTCCAGGGGAAAAACTGTTTTTT | CASSYRQAPGEKLFF
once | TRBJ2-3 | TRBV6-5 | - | TGTGCCAGCAGTTACACCCTCGGCACGGGGACAGATACGCAGTATTTT | CASSYTLGTGTDTQYF
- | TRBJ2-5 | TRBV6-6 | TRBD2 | TGTGCCAGCAGTCTCGGACTAGCGGGGAAAGAGACCCAGTACTTC | CASSLGLAGKETQYF
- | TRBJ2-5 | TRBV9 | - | TGTGCCAGCAGCGTAGAGCCCCGGGACAACCAAGAGACCCAGTACTTC | CASSVEPRDNQETQYF
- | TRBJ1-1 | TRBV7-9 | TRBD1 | TGTGCCAGCAGCCAAAATGGGAAGACAGGGGGGGACACTGAAGCTTTCTTT | CASSQNGKTGGDTEAFF
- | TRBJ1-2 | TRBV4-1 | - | TGCGCCAGCAGCCAAGATCTACGGGGAAGGGCTGGTGGCTACACCTTC | CASSQDLRGRAGGYTF